Below are 12 T cell receptor beta chains sequenced from a single sample in a study of Tregs in tolerant kidney transplant recipients. Here immunoSEQ multiplex PCR was the method, and the copy in TCRdb shows in-frame clones only, minus some. The table records about 240,000 clones, 80% to 85% of them present only once. The sequencing sample was made of CD4+ T cells from blood. The receptor source for this set is a human donor in good health.

This chain links TRBV15 with TRBJ2-2; D is ambiguous. This CDR3 spans 12 amino acids. The V end was cut by 7 bases, the J end by 6 bases, with 9 bases between. The germline CDR1 and CDR2 sequences are LNHNV and YYDKDF (reference sequence). In nucleotides, the CDR3 is TGTGCCACCACTAGTGGGCCCGGGGAGCTGTTTTTT. This encodes CATTSGPGELFF.

V gene TRBV28 combines with J gene TRBJ2-5, with TRBD2 as a possible D gene (5 bases). Trimming shortened V by 5 bases and J by 5 bases, and 18 bases separated the two germline ends. CDR3 size: 15 residues. Germline-derived CDR1 and CDR2 are MDHEN and SYDVKM. The CDR3: CASSDLAVAGETQYF. The CDR3 DNA sequence: TGTGCCAGCAGTGACCTCGCCGTGGCGGGTGAGACCCAGTACTTC.

CDR3 in amino acids: CASTDRSYEQYF. CDR3 DNA: TGTGCCAGCACGGACCGCTCCTACGAGCAGTACTTC. V gene TRBV5-6 combines with J gene TRBJ2-7; D gene ambiguous. Between the trimmed V and J ends, which lost 6 bases and 0 bases, there was a span of 7 bases. There are 12 residues in the CDR3. Germline assignment: CDR1 SGHDT and CDR2 YYEEEE.

The rearrangement links TRBV10-1 to TRBJ2-3, with 7 bases fitting TRBD2. V trimming: 11 bases; J trimming: 2 bases; junction bases outside the gene matches: 16. In germline, CDR1 is WNHNN, CDR2 SYGVQD (reference sequence). The CDR3 contains 16 residues. CDR3 bases: TGCGCCCCTACAGCGGCCCTAGCGGCAACCACAGATACGCAGTATTTT. Encoded protein: CAPTAALAATTDTQYF.

This chain connects TRBV5-1 to TRBJ2-3, with TRBD2 identical over 10 bases. The CDR3 is 16 amino acids. Germline V gives CDR1 SGHRS, CDR2 YFSETQ. V gave up 2 bases and J gave up 3 bases; unmatched junction bases: 6. CDR3 loop: CASSFVLAGATDTQYF. The CDR3 nucleotides are TGCGCCAGCAGCTTCGTTCTAGCGGGAGCAACAGATACGCAGTATTTT.

This chain connects TRBV21-1 to TRBJ1-5. TRBV21-1 is a documented pseudogene. CDR3 length equals 11 residues. DNA for the CDR3: TGTGCCAGCAGCAGGCGTCAGCCCCAGCATTTT. As protein: CASSRRQPQHF.

The CDR3 coding sequence is TGTGCCAGTAGGGCAGGGTTGAGCACCGGGGAGCTGTTTTTT. Protein: CASRAGLSTGELFF. This chain joins TRBV19 and TRBJ2-2, with a tentative D call TRBD1 (5 bases). V was pared by 6 bases and J by 4 bases, with 12 bases between. Germline CDR1 reads LNHDA; CDR2 reads SQIVND (reference sequence). The CDR3 spans 14 residues.

The chain joins TRBV9 to TRBJ1-6, with D possibly matching TRBD1 (5 bases). Germline CDR1 SGDLS, CDR2 YYNGEE. CDR3 size: 14 residues. V shed 0 bases and J shed 10 bases, with 11 bases lying between them. In nucleotides, the CDR3 is TGTGCCAGCAGCGTAGAACAAAGGGGATCACCCCTCCACTTT. It yields the protein CASSVEQRGSPLHF.

J is TRBJ1-1 and V is TRBV6-1; 8 bases align to TRBD1. Per the germline V gene, CDR1 is MNHNS and CDR2 is SASEGT. V shed 3 bases and J 7 bases; nucleotides not matched to a gene: 4. There are 13 residues in the CDR3. CDR3 DNA sequence: TGTGCCAGCAGTGAGTCGGACAGGGTTGAAGCTTTCTTT. Translating it yields CASSESDRVEAFF.

V is TRBV5-1 and J is TRBJ2-3; unclear D gene. The CDR3 extends over 12 amino acids. Trimming took 3 bases from V and 5 from J, leaving 7 bases between them. The V gene's germline CDR1 is SGHRS and CDR2 YFSETQ. CDR3 in DNA: TGCGCCAGCAGCTCTGACCTAGATACGCAGTATTTT. Residues: CASSSDLDTQYF.

The chain uses TRBV5-4 and TRBJ2-1; the D gene is possibly TRBD2 (5 bases). Germline V gene sequence: CDR1 SGHNT, CDR2 YYREEE (reference sequence). V lost 2 bases, J lost 5 bases, and 14 bases lay in between. CDR3 length: 15 residues. DNA of the CDR3: TGTGCCAGCAGCTTCGTCCACACCGGGGACAATGAGCAGTTCTTC. The encoded protein is CASSFVHTGDNEQFF.

This clone is a singleton in its sample. The J gene is TRBJ1-2, the V gene TRBV5-6; no clear D gene. This CDR3 is 11 amino acids long. Trimming left V 0 bases short and J 5 bases short, with 2 bases between. CDR1 and CDR2 (germline): SGHDT, YYEEEE. The CDR3 region is CASSLEYGYTF. Here the CDR3 DNA reads TGTGCCAGCAGCTTGGAGTATGGCTACACCTTC.